This TCR beta chain stems from a study of T cell responses to AZD1222 COVID-19 vaccine. For this clone: Its antigen is currently unknown.

Findings of the study overall: Donors skewed white British and female; clonal diversity was possibly underestimated. No repertoire was sampled before or during the peak T cell response, only after it. Mapped onto spike, vaccine-associated CD4 TCRs spanned it and were dominant at 160-218 and 743-854.

Method: immunoSEQ multiplex PCR; TCRdb's copy keeps in-frame clones and lacks some. The sample includes 130,000 or so clones, roughly nine tenths of them seen just once. Germline V gene data show CDR1 as MNHEY and CDR2 as SMNVEV (reference sequence). The CDR3 contains 17 residues. The ends lost 5 bases at V and 4 bases at J; junction bases unmatched: 11. The V gene is TRBV27, the J gene TRBJ2-5; TRBD2 matches at 12 bases. This receptor was taken from an adult in good health. Source: peripheral blood, taken on day 0 of AZD1222 vaccination. CDR3 amino acids: CASSRWGVLAGGETQYF. CDR3 nucleotides: TGTGCCAGCAGTAGGTGGGGGGTACTAGCGGGAGGAGAGACCCAGTACTTC.